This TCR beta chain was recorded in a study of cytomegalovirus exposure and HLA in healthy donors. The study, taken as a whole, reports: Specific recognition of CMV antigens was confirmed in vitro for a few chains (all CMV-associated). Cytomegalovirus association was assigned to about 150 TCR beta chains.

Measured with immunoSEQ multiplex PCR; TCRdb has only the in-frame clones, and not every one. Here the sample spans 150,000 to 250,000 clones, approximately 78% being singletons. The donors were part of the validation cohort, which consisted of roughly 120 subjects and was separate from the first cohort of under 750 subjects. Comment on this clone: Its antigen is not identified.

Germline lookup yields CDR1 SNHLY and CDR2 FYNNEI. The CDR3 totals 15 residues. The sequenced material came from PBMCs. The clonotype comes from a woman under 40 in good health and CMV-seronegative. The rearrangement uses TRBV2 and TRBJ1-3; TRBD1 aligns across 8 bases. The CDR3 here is CGQGLREDSGNTIYF. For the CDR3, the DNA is TGTGGACAGGGGTTGAGGGAAGACTCTGGAAACACCATATATTTT. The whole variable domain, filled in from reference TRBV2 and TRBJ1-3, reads EPEVTQTPSHQVTQMGQEVILRCVPISNHLYFYWYRQILGQKVEFLVSFYNNEISEKSEIFDDQFSVERPDGSNFTLKIRSTKLEDSAMYFCGQGLREDSGNTIYFGEGSWLTVV.